This T cell receptor beta chain was identified in a study of control samples from healthy donors and cancer patients. The method was immunoSEQ multiplex PCR; TCRdb's version includes in-frame clones alone and lacks a portion of them. The sample has approximately 69,000 clones, roughly 89% seen once. The CDR3 runs to 13 residues. V was clipped by 6 bases and J by 8 bases; unmatched bases: 9. This clonotype was sampled from a man in his sixties with colorectal cancer. The chain combines TRBV12-3 or TRBV12-4 with TRBJ1-2, with 7 bases lining up with TRBD1. The sequencing input was PBMCs. The CDR3 loop is CASSLRGLGGYTF. Written as DNA, the CDR3 is TGTGCCAGCAGCCTCAGGGGGTTAGGGGGCTACACCTTC.